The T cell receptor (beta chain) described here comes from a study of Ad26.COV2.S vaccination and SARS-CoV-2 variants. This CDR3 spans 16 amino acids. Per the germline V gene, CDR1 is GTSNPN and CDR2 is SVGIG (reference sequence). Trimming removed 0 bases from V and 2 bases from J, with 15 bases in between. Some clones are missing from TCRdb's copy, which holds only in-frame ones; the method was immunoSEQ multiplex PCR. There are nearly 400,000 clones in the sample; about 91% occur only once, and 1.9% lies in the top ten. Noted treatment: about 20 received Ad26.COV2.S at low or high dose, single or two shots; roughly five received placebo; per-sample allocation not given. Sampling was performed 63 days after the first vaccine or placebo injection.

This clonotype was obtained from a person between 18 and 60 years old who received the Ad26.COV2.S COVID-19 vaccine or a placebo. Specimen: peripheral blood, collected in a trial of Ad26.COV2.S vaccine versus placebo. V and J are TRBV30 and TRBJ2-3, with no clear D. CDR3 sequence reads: CAWSVWSQADTDTQYF. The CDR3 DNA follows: TGTGCCTGGAGTGTATGGTCCCAGGCCGACACAGATACGCAGTATTTT.